The rows below give T cell receptor beta chains drawn from one sample of a study of cytomegalovirus exposure and HLA in healthy donors. Sequenced by immunoSEQ multiplex PCR; TCRdb stores in-frame clones only, minus some. The sample contains 210,000 or so clones, roughly 79% of which appear only once. The sequencing input was PBMCs. Receptors were obtained from a man aged 18 to 30 in good health and CMV-seronegative. Both conserved end residues are part of each CDR3. D genes are given only for firm matches. Not all rows give a size; the values are once, few, many and, for expanded clones, a class.

once TRBJ2-7 TRBD2 TRBV9 CASSSRTSGGDEQYF TGTGCCAGCAGCAGTCGGACTAGCGGGGGTGACGAGCAGTACTTC
. TRBJ2-1 . TRBV2 CASSKEGVEQFF TGTGCCAGCAGCAAGGAGGGTGTTGAGCAGTTCTTC
. TRBJ2-2 . TRBV28 CASRDRNTGELFF TGTGCCAGCAGAGACAGGAACACCGGGGAGCTGTTTTTT
. TRBJ1-2 . TRBV7-8 CASSLGPGTGSGYTF TGTGCCAGCAGCTTAGGACCAGGCACAGGCTCTGGCTACACCTTC
. TRBJ1-2 . TRBV7-9 CASSPQPGRGGADYGYTF TGTGCCAGCAGCCCACAACCGGGACGGGGGGGCGCTGACTATGGCTACACCTTC
. TRBJ2-2 . TRBV7-9 CASSPDTGQHTGELFF TGTGCCAGCAGCCCTGATACGGGACAACACACCGGGGAGCTGTTTTTT
once TRBJ1-5 TRBD1 TRBV27 CASSFFPPQGSNQPQHF TGTGCCAGCAGTTTTTTCCCCCCACAGGGGAGCAATCAGCCCCAGCATTTT
. TRBJ2-3 TRBD2 TRBV30 CAWMASGGQDTQYF TGTGCCTGGATGGCTAGCGGGGGCCAAGATACGCAGTATTTT
. TRBJ2-3 . TRBV11-2 CASSLLAFSTDTQYF TGTGCCAGCAGCTTACTAGCGTTCAGCACAGATACGCAGTATTTT
. TRBJ1-2 . TRBV7-2 CASSFSGGLNYGYTF TGTGCCAGCAGCTTCTCGGGTGGACTTAACTATGGCTACACCTTC